These 14 T cell receptor beta chains share one sample of origin, sequenced in a study of CD8+ T cells in alopecia areata (dated by TCRdb to 2017 to 2018). The time point tag for this specimen amounts to: around 4 weeks on oral tofacitinib. The treatment or condition tag for this specimen amounts to: oral pan-JAK inhibitor, 5-10 mg twice daily. The library was prepared using the immunoSEQ multiplex PCR assay. RNA was extracted from all samples and reverse transcribed into cDNA, which served as template for TCR sequencing. TCRdb obtained this table from immuneACCESS and retained in-frame rearrangements with V and J assigned. These tables miss some clones; where compared with another copy, unresolved V genes account for less than half of the shortfall, and the remainder is unexplained. Here the sample has approximately 140,000 clones; 86% occur a single time. Approximately 13% of the sample comes from the top ten.

Sequences were derived from CD8+ T cells sorted from blood, sampled at week 4, from a patient treated with tofacitinib. These TCRs come from a human donor with alopecia areata.

The chain has TRBV9 and TRBJ1-5; maybe TRBD1 (5 bases). The V gene lost 7 bases and the J gene lost 9 bases, with 14 bases spanning the gap. This CDR3 comprises 12 residues. Looked up from germline, CDR1 is SGDLS and CDR2 is YYNGEE. DNA for the CDR3: TGTGCCAGCGGGGGGGACGGTGTGCCCCAGCATTTT. Its protein product is CASGGDGVPQHF.

This clone was seen only once. The chain employs TRBV4-1 and TRBJ1-1; possible D gene TRBD1, 6 bases. The CDR3 sequence is 13 residues long. V was pared by 1 base and J by 7 bases, with 10 bases between. Looked up from germline, CDR1 is MGHRA and CDR2 is YSYEKL. For the CDR3, the DNA is TGCGCCAGCAGCCAAGTAGGGGGGAGTGAAGCTTTCTTT. Encoded protein: CASSQVGGSEAFF.

The chain links TRBV10-3 to TRBJ1-5; D unresolved. Per the germline V gene, CDR1 is ENHRY and CDR2 is SYGVKD. Trimming cost V 4 bases and J 3 bases, with 7 bases left between them. This CDR3 spans 13 amino acids. The CDR3, as DNA: TGTGCCATCAGTGCGGGAATCAATCAGCCCCAGCATTTT. Encoded protein: CAISAGINQPQHF.

The chain combines TRBV4-1 with TRBJ2-2, with D unclear. This CDR3 region has 12 residues. Germline V lookup: CDR1 MGHRA, CDR2 YSYEKL. Trimming stripped 2 bases from V and 5 bases from J, with 3 bases between. The CDR3 reads CASSQSTGELFF. DNA for the CDR3: TGCGCCAGCAGCCAATCTACCGGGGAGCTGTTTTTT.

The V and J genes are TRBV27 and TRBJ2-7, with no clear D. The CDR3 extends over 14 amino acids. V lost 2 bases, J lost 4 bases, and 12 bases lay in between. Germline assignment: CDR1 MNHEY and CDR2 SMNVEV (reference sequence). The CDR3 loop is CASSLQDVGYEQYF. Written as DNA, the CDR3 is TGTGCCAGCAGTTTACAGGACGTAGGGTACGAGCAGTACTTC.

The chain combines TRBV9 with TRBJ2-1; 7 bases map to TRBD2. CDR3 length: 15 amino acids. Germline V gene data show CDR1 as SGDLS and CDR2 as YYNGEE. Losses at the gene ends were 2 bases for V and 4 bases for J; bases not matched to a gene: 6. The CDR3 region has the DNA TGTGCCAGCAGCGTTTTGGGGGGGTCATACAATGAGCAGTTCTTC. This encodes CASSVLGGSYNEQFF.

The V call is TRBV27, the J call TRBJ1-1, with D unclear. V gave up 4 bases and J gave up 3 bases, with 12 bases separating them. Germline values: CDR1 MNHEY, CDR2 SMNVEV (reference sequence). The CDR3 runs to 14 residues. The CDR3 sequence: CASSSIDGDTEAFF. CDR3 DNA: TGTGCCAGCAGTTCAATCGATGGGGACACTGAAGCTTTCTTT.

The J gene is TRBJ2-1, the V gene TRBV5-6; TRBD1 aligns across 7 bases. The CDR3 length is 15 residues. Germline assignment: CDR1 SGHDT and CDR2 YYEEEE. V shed 4 bases and J 3 bases; nucleotides not matched to a gene: 7. In DNA, the CDR3 is TGTGCCAGCAGCCTTGACAGGGAGATCTACAATGAGCAGTTCTTC. Amino acid sequence: CASSLDREIYNEQFF.

The rearrangement uses TRBV7-9 and TRBJ2-7, with TRBD1 matching 8 bases. The V segment lost 5 bases and the J segment 3 bases; nucleotides outside the gene matches: 6. The CDR3 loop spans 14 amino acids. CDR1 is SEHNR and CDR2 is FQNEAQ in the germline V gene (reference sequence). CDR3 protein: CASSARTGNYEQYF. The CDR3 region has the DNA TGTGCCAGCAGCGCCCGGACAGGGAACTACGAGCAGTACTTC.

The CDR3 DNA follows: TGCAGCATAAGTGGCGCGGGGGGCCGGGGGGCCGCGGGAGATACGCAGTATTTT. Residues: CSISGAGGRGAAGDTQYF. The chain joins TRBV29-1 to TRBJ2-3; TRBD2 matches at 8 bases. V shed 8 bases, J shed 5 bases, and the junction held 24 bases outside the gene matches. The CDR3 loop spans 18 amino acids. Germline CDR1 SQVTM, CDR2 ANQGSEA.

The V gene is TRBV30, the J gene TRBJ2-7; 7 nucleotides agree with TRBD1. The CDR3 has 13 residues. The V gene's germline CDR1 is GTSNPN and CDR2 SVGIG (reference sequence). With 3 bases clipped from V and 6 bases from J, the junction kept 8 bases outside the gene matches. CDR3 region: CAWSRGGTGEQYF. Here the CDR3 DNA reads TGTGCCTGGAGCAGAGGGGGCACGGGCGAGCAGTACTTC. Full variable domain (missing parts from reference TRBV30 and TRBJ2-7): SQTIHQWPATLVQPVGSPLSLECTVEGTSNPNLYWYRQAAGRGLQLLFYSVGIGQISSEVPQNLSASRPQDRQFILSSKKLLLSDSGFYLCAWSRGGTGEQYFGPGTRLTVT.

The chain combines TRBV4-1 with TRBJ2-2, with D tentatively TRBD2 (5 bases). Germline loops: CDR1 MGHRA, CDR2 YSYEKL. CDR3 length: 16 residues. V dropped 0 bases and J dropped 3 bases, with 11 bases sitting between them. The DNA for the CDR3 is TGCGCCAGCAGCCAAGATCCGAGCGGCTACACCGGGGAGCTGTTTTTT. Its protein product is CASSQDPSGYTGELFF.

The CDR3 nucleotides read TGTGCCAGCAGTTTAGGACAGGGACAAAAACTGTTTTTT. Protein: CASSLGQGQKLFF. The chain has TRBV27 and TRBJ1-4; 8 positions match TRBD1. Germline-derived CDR1 and CDR2 are MNHEY and SMNVEV (reference sequence). CDR3 length: 13 amino acids. Trimming took 2 bases from V and 9 from J; bases not matched to a gene: 2. The variable domain in full, with the rest retrieved from reference TRBV27 and TRBJ1-4, is EAQVTQNPRYLITVTGKKLTVTCSQNMNHEYMSWYRQDPGLGLRQIYYSMNVEVTDKGDVPEGYKVSRKEKRNFPLILESPSPNQTSLYFCASSLGQGQKLFFGSGTQLSVL.

The chain joins TRBV27 to TRBJ2-7; 8 bases align to TRBD2. V shed 5 bases, J shed 6 bases, and the junction held 12 bases outside the gene matches. CDR1 is MNHEY, CDR2 SMNVEV, per germline (reference sequence). The CDR3 loop spans 15 amino acids. The CDR3 DNA is TGTGCCAGCAGTGCCTCGGCCGGGACTAGACGCGAGCAGTACTTC. Its protein product is CASSASAGTRREQYF.